The rows below give T cell receptor beta chains drawn from one sample of a study of OX40 agonist ivuxolimab in advanced cancers. The method was immunoSEQ multiplex PCR; TCRdb's version includes in-frame clones alone and lacks a portion of them. The sample consists of about 91,000 clones, approximately 80% of them appearing once. Sequences were derived from CD4+ or CD8+ T cells sorted from blood, sampled in a trial of the OX40 agonist ivuxolimab. All receptors derive from an adult with an advanced solid tumor such as melanoma, head and neck, liver or kidney cancer. Each CDR3 is given with its conserved first and last residue. Fields, in order: D gene, clone size, J gene, V gene, CDR3 DNA, CDR3 protein. D genes are given only for firm matches. Clone size appears in some rows only: once, few, many, or a class for an expanded clone.

- | - | TRBJ2-1 | TRBV9 | TGTGCCAGCAGCGTATTTGGTTCAAATGAGCAGTTCTTC | CASSVFGSNEQFF
TRBD1 | - | TRBJ1-6 | TRBV19 | TGTGCCAGTAGTATAACCCGGGGGACAGGGTCCTCACCCCTCCACTTT | CASSITRGTGSSPLHF
- | - | TRBJ2-3 | TRBV11-3 | TGTGCCAGCAGCTTAGCTCAGGGGTACCATACGCAGTATTTT | CASSLAQGYHTQYF
- | - | TRBJ1-2 | TRBV6-6 | TGTGCCAGCACTCACGGGGCAGGGGCAGACTATGGCTACACCTTC | CASTHGAGADYGYTF
TRBD1 | - | TRBJ1-1 | TRBV7-2 | TGTGCCAGCAGCCCCTGGGCAGGGGGTAAGAGGGACACTGAAGCTTTCTTT | CASSPWAGGKRDTEAFF
- | - | TRBJ1-6 | TRBV9 | TGTGCCAGCAGCGTGGGGTTACCGAATTCACCCCTCCACTTT | CASSVGLPNSPLHF
TRBD2 | - | TRBJ2-5 | TRBV5-6 | TGTGCCAGCAGCCGGGGGCGGGGGGCCCAAGAGACCCAGTACTTC | CASSRGRGAQETQYF
- | - | TRBJ1-2 | TRBV7-2 | TGTGCCAGCAGCTTAGATTTCTTTGGCGGCTACACCTTC | CASSLDFFGGYTF
- | few | TRBJ2-2 | TRBV5-4 | TGTGCCAGCAGTGGGGGCTACACCGGGGAGCTGTTTTTT | CASSGGYTGELFF
- | few | TRBJ1-3 | TRBV6-6 | TGTGCCAGCAGAATTGGAAACACCATATATTTT | CASRIGNTIYF
- | - | TRBJ2-2 | TRBV5-4 | TGTGCCAGCAGCTTGAGGGGATCCGGGGAGCTGTTTTTT | CASSLRGSGELFF
TRBD1 | - | TRBJ1-5 | TRBV18 | TGTGCCAGCTCACCTAGACAGGGGGATCAGCCCCAGCATTTT | CASSPRQGDQPQHF
- | - | TRBJ2-5 | TRBV23-1 | TGCGCCAGCAGCCCCCGATGTGAGACCCAGTACTTC | CASSPRCETQYF
- | - | TRBJ1-1 | TRBV10-3 | TGTGCCATCAGTGGTGGGAGTCGGGGGTCGTGGACTGAAGCTTTCTTT | CAISGGSRGSWTEAFF
TRBD1 | - | TRBJ2-2 | TRBV14 | TGTGCCAGCAGCCGATTAGGGACAGGGGGCACCGGGGAGCTGTTTTTT | CASSRLGTGGTGELFF
- | - | TRBJ2-3 | TRBV19 | TGTGCCAGTAGTATTTTTTCGAGCACAGATACGCAGTATTTT | CASSIFSSTDTQYF